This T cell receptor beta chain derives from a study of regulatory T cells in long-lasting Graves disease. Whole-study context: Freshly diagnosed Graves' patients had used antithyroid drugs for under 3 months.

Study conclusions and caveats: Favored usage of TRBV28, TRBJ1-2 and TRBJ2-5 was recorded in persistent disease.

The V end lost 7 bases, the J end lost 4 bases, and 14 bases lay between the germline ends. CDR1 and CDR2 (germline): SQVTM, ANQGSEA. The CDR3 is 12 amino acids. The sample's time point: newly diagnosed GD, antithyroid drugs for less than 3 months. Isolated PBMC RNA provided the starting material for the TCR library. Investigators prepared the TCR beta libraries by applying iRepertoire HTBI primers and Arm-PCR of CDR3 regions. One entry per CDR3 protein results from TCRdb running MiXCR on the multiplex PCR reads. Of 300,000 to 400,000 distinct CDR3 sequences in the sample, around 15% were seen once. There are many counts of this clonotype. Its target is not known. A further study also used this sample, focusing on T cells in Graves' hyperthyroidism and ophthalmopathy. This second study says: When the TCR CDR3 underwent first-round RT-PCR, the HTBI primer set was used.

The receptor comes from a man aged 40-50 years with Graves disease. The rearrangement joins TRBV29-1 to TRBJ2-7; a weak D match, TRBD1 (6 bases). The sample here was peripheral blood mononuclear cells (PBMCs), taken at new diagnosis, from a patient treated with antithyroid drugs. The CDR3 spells CSARGWGYEQYF. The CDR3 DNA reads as TGCAGCGCCAGGGGCTGGGGATACGAGCAGTACTTC.